This passage covers 7 T cell receptor beta chains from one sample sequenced in a study of blood T cell repertoires in COVID-19. Only in-frame clones appear in the TCRdb table, and some are missing; sequencing was by immunoSEQ multiplex PCR. The data contain about 180,000 clones, 80% to 90% of them singletons. The material sequenced was peripheral blood. The receptor source for this set is a man aged 50 or older with active or convalescent COVID-19.

CDR3 coding DNA: TGCGCCAGCAGCTTGGCGGACAGGCAGGGTTCACCCCTCCACTTT. This sequence encodes CASSLADRQGSPLHF. This rearrangement joins TRBV5-1 to TRBJ1-6; 7 nucleotides align to TRBD1. V lost 0 bases to trimming and J lost 9 bases; unmatched junction nucleotides: 6. CDR3 length: 15 residues. Germline CDR1 SGHRS, CDR2 YFSETQ.

The genes are TRBV19 and TRBJ2-1; TRBD2 aligns across 7 bases. The CDR3 has 18 residues. Germline-derived CDR1 and CDR2 are LNHDA and SQIVND (reference sequence). The J segment lost 3 bases and the V segment lost 7 bases, leaving 18 bases of the junction unmatched. In nucleotides, the CDR3 is TGTGCCAGTACCCCCTCCTCTCTAGCGGCCCGAGTCTACAATGAGCAGTTCTTC. This encodes CASTPSSLAARVYNEQFF.

In its sample, this clone was seen a few times. The genes are TRBV7-6 and TRBJ1-4; D ambiguous. The germline V gene has CDR1 SGHVS and CDR2 FNYEAQ. The CDR3 consists of 14 residues. With 5 bases removed from V and 9 bases from J, the gap between germline ends came to 16 bases. Here the CDR3 reads CASSNSRFSKKLFF. As DNA, the CDR3 is TGTGCCAGCAGCAACAGTAGGTTTTCGAAAAAACTGTTTTTT.

The rearrangement joins TRBV2 to TRBJ2-3; D is uncertain. Germline CDR1 is SNHLY and CDR2 is FYNNEI. CDR3 length equals 12 residues. Trimming shortened V by 5 bases and J by 2 bases, and 5 bases separated the two germline ends. CDR3 coding DNA: TGTGCCAGCAGTTACACCACAGATACGCAGTATTTT. Protein: CASSYTTDTQYF.

This chain joins TRBV5-1 and TRBJ2-1, with 7 nucleotides matching TRBD2. Germline CDR1 is SGHRS and CDR2 is YFSETQ. Unmatched junction bases numbered 6, after V lost 0 bases and J lost 3 bases. The CDR3 contains 16 residues. CDR3 bases: TGCGCCAGCAGCTTGGTCTCTAGCGGAGGCTACAATGAGCAGTTCTTC. It translates to CASSLVSSGGYNEQFF.

The chain couples TRBV5-1 to TRBJ2-5; 7 positions agree with TRBD2. The trim removed 5 bases at V and 2 bases at J, leaving 12 bases unmatched. CDR1 SGHRS and CDR2 YFSETQ come from the germline V gene. CDR3 length: 16 residues. The DNA for the CDR3 is TGCGCCAGCAGTTCGCTTGGCCTAGCGGAACAAGAGACCCAGTACTTC. It codes for CASSSLGLAEQETQYF.

This CDR3 reads CASSVASQGSTEAFF. CDR3 nucleotide sequence: TGTGCCAGCAGCGTAGCTAGTCAGGGGAGCACTGAAGCTTTCTTT. The chain uses TRBV9 and TRBJ1-1, with TRBD1 as a possible D gene (6 bases). The CDR3 spans 15 residues. The V gene lost 0 bases and the J gene lost 4 bases, with 13 bases spanning the gap. Germline V CDR1 and CDR2: SGDLS, YYNGEE.